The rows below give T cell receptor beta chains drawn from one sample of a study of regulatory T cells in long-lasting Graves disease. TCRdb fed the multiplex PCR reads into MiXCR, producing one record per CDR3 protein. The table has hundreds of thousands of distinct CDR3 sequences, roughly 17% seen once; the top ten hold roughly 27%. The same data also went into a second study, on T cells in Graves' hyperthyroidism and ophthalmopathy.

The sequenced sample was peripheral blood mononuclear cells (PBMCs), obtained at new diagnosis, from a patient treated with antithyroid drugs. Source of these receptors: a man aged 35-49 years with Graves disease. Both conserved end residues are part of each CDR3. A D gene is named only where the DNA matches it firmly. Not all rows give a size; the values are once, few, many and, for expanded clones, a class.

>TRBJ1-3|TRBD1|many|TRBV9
CASSVTDHRGAGNTIYF
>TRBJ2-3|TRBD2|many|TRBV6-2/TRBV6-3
CASSALAGRTDTQYF
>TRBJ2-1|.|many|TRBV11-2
CASSLDVRAYNEQFF
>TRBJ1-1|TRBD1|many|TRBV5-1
CASSLASTRGDTEAFF
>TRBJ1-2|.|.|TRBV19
CASSIHTGNYGYTF
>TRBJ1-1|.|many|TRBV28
CASSLEGWRADTEAFF
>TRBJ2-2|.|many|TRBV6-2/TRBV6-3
CASSGGTLNTGELFF
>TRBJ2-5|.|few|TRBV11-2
CASSSARQYQETQYF
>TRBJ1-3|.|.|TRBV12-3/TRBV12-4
CASSPNPASSGNTIYF
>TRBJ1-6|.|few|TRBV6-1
CAGKTGPAYNSPLHF
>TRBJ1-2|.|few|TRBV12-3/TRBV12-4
CASSLFGPYGYTF
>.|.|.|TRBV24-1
CATSDPKVGGQFF
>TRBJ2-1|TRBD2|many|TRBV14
CASSLIAGGPRNEQFF
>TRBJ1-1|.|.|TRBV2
CASSAWTGRFTNTEAFF
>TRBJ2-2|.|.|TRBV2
CASSELNGELFF
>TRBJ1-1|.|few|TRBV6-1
CASSLQRTEAFF
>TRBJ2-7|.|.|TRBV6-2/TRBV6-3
CASRSGLTYEQYF